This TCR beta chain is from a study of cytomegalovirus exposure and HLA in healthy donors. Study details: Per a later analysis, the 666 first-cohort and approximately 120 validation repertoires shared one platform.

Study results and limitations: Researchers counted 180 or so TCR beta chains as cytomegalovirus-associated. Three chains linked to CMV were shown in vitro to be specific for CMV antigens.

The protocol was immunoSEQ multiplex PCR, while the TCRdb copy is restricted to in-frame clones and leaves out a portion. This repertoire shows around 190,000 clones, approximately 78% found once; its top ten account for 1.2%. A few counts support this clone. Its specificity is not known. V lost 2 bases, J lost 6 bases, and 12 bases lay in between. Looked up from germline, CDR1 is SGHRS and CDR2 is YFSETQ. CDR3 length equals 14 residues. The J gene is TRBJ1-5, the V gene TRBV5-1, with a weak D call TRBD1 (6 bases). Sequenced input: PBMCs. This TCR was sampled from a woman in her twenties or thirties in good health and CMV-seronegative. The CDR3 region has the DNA TGCGCCAGCAGCTTAGGGGCACAGGGTCAGCCCCAGCATTTT. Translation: CASSLGAQGQPQHF.